These T cell receptor beta chains were read from a single sample in a study of blood T cells in healthy people across ages. MiXCR, applied by TCRdb to the 5' RACE reads, yields one record per CDR3 protein. The sample carries about 640,000 distinct CDR3 sequences, about 30% recorded once. The sequencing input was blood. The receptors shown here come from a woman of 80 years or more in good health. Both conserved end residues are trimmed from each CDR3. The order of the fields is clone size, V gene, CDR3 protein. Clone size is stated in some rows and not others, as once, few, many or a class when expanded.

>.|TRBV6-2/TRBV6-3
ASSPARGYSPLH
>many|TRBV7-8
ASSLVQTGPYEQY
>few|TRBV5-1
ASSLGTGEQPQH
>many|TRBV25-1
ASSETQGAEKLF
>.|TRBV4-2
ASSPMTGELF
>.|TRBV27
ASSSPTGSAYEQY
>.|TRBV20-1
SARGGRGSTDTQY
>many|TRBV5-1
ASSSSGGQGTETQY
>.|TRBV28
ASSPSGTAGNTIY
>.|TRBV28
ASSPAGRDSGHSEQY
>.|TRBV10-3
AISGGSSGNTIY
>many|TRBV7-3
ASSSTGQGRNIQY
>.|TRBV7-2
ASSRGGQLNTEAF
>.|TRBV7-2
ASSLGRGRTDAQY
>few|TRBV5-1
ASSPPGTGVLNGYT
>many|TRBV12-3/TRBV12-4
ASTEGNRATSYEQY
>many|TRBV29-1
SVPGTGGPYEQY
>many|TRBV6-1
ASSEAAGTGQPQH
>many|TRBV7-2
ASSPDRVGYGYT
>many|TRBV12-3/TRBV12-4
ASSLYGGGYGYT
>many|TRBV11-2
ASSRQASYEQY
>.|TRBV6-2/TRBV6-3
ASSYPRDTLRDEQY
>.|TRBV5-6
ASSSGNSSQPQH
>few|TRBV6-5
ASQDRNTEAF
>.|TRBV6-2/TRBV6-3
ASSYVGISTDTQY
>few|TRBV10-3
AISEAPGQGGTEAF
>few|TRBV9
ASSVAGGNTGELF
>few|TRBV5-5
ASSQIVGSGSPLH
>few|TRBV11-2
ASSRLRLGDGQF
>.|TRBV20-1
SVRDGGRSTDTQY
>.|TRBV7-2
ASRRGTVSYNEQY
>.|TRBV7-9
ASSLALGGTGGHEQY
>many|TRBV7-8
ASSLGTAPYEQY
>many|TRBV5-1
ASSPTSGGVTISYEQY
>many|TRBV20-1
SATGIPNEQF
>many|TRBV24-1
ATSDGRGQGAFNEQF
>many|TRBV7-2
ASSSLKRGITDTQY
>many|TRBV6-2/TRBV6-3
ASSYRGLHYGYT
>.|TRBV20-1
STPRPGNTEAF
>few|TRBV21-1
ASRLRDREEAF
>many|TRBV7-9
ASSPGDYYNEQF
>.|TRBV6-6
ASSPTGSRGTEAF
>many|TRBV7-2
ASSLGSGAGLGEQF
>many|TRBV6-1
ASSEAVGARGYT